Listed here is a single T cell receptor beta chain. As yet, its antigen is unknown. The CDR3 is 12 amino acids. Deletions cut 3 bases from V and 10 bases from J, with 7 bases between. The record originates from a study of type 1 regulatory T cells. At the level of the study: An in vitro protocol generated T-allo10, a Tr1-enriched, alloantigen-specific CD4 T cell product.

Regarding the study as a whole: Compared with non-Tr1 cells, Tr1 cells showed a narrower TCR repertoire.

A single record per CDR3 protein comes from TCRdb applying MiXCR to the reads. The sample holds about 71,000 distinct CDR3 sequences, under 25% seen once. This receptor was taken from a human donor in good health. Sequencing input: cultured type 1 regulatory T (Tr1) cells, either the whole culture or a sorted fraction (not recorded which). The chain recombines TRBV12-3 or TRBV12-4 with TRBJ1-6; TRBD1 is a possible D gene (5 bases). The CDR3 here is CASSFGGSPLHF. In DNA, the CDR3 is TGTGCCAGCAGTTTTGGGGGGTCACCCCTCCACTTT.